These 29 T cell receptor beta chains originate from one sample sequenced in a study of human T cells and chemical hapten exposure. Using its own MiXCR run on the RACE reads, TCRdb lists one record per CDR3 protein. The repertoire holds 55,000 to 85,000 distinct CDR3 sequences, 9.8% seen once, with less than 4% in the top ten. Specified time point: patch test 1, 2 weeks after DPC sensitization. Treatment specified: therapeutic diphenylcyclopropenone sensitization with weekly scalp DPC. The source material was whole blood, sampled in connection with sensitization to the hapten diphenylcyclopropenone (DPC). The receptors originated from a woman aged 40 to 50 with alopecia areata. Some clones in this sample may be carry-over from other donors' samples.

Only a few counts were recorded for this clonotype. This chain links TRBV12-3 or TRBV12-4 with TRBJ1-1; no clear D. The CDR3 is made up of 11 amino acids. V was cut by 7 bases and J by 2 bases, with 5 bases left in between. The DNA of the CDR3 is TGTGCCAGCACCTATAACACTGAAGCTTTCTTT. Protein: CASTYNTEAFF.

The J gene is TRBJ1-3, the V gene TRBV5-5; D unresolved. CDR3 size: 14 residues. The V and J ends lost 0 bases and 1 base respectively, with 5 bases between them. Germline CDR1 is SGHKS and CDR2 is YYEKEE (reference sequence). CDR3 coding DNA: TGTGCCAGCAGCTTGGCAGAGTCTGGAAACACCATATATTTT. This translates into CASSLAESGNTIYF.

This clonotype came up many times. The chain joins TRBV11-2 to TRBJ2-3, with no clear D. Per the germline V gene, CDR1 is SGHAT and CDR2 is FQNNGV. V was trimmed by 0 bases and J by 2 bases, leaving 6 bases between them. This CDR3 region has 14 residues. The CDR3 DNA is TGTGCCAGCAGCTTAGACGGAATCACAGATACGCAGTATTTT. Its protein product is CASSLDGITDTQYF.

This clonotype has ten or more counts. V gene TRBV6-2 or TRBV6-3 combines with J gene TRBJ2-2, with D perhaps assigned TRBD1 or TRBD2 (5 bases each). Germline CDR1 MNHEY, CDR2 SVGEGT. The CDR3 has 14 residues. Trimming shortened V by 8 bases and J by 0 bases, and 10 bases separated the two germline ends. The CDR3 loop reads CASRGRANTGELFF. In nucleotides, the CDR3 is TGTGCCAGCCGGGGACGGGCGAACACCGGGGAGCTGTTTTTT.

In its sample, this clonotype was seen many times. The rearrangement uses TRBV12-3 or TRBV12-4 and TRBJ2-7; D perhaps matches TRBD2 (5 bases). Trimming took off 3 bases at V and 4 bases at J, with 16 bases between the two ends. The CDR3 is 15 amino acids. The CDR3 nucleotides are TGTGCCAGCAGTTTCCGGGCGGCGGGCGGTTACGAGCAGTACTTC. This sequence encodes CASSFRAAGGYEQYF.

The rearrangement joins TRBV18 to TRBJ2-1; D may match TRBD1 or TRBD2 (6 bases each). CDR1 KGHSH and CDR2 LQKENI come from the germline V gene. Trimming stripped 2 bases from V and 1 base from J, with 9 bases between. The CDR3 consists of 15 residues. The CDR3 sequence is CASSPRGASYNEQFF. CDR3 DNA: TGTGCCAGCTCACCAAGGGGGGCTTCCTACAATGAGCAGTTCTTC.

The genes are TRBV4-3 and TRBJ2-1; D is possibly TRBD1 (5 bases). Trimming cost V 1 base and J 4 bases, with 17 bases left between them. Germline loops: CDR1 LGHNA, CDR2 YSLEER. This CDR3 spans 17 amino acids. CDR3 protein: CASSQGVTGDGYNEQFF. The CDR3 DNA is TGCGCCAGCAGCCAAGGAGTCACAGGCGACGGTTACAATGAGCAGTTCTTC.

This clonotype was seen ten or more times. For the CDR3, the DNA is TGTGCCAGCAGCCCTGGACAGGGCTATGGCTACACCTTC. Amino acids: CASSPGQGYGYTF. This chain links TRBV7-2 with TRBJ1-2; 8 nucleotides line up with TRBD1. Unmatched junction bases numbered 3, after V lost 5 bases and J lost 4 bases. CDR1 is SGHTA and CDR2 is FQGNSA in the germline V gene. The CDR3 is 13 amino acids.

In its sample, this clonotype was seen many times. J is TRBJ2-6 and V is TRBV4-3; D ambiguous. The ends were cut back, 6 bases at V and 2 bases at J, with 8 bases in the middle. The CDR3 length is 14 residues. Germline-derived CDR1 and CDR2 are LGHNA and YSLEER. CDR3 amino acids: CASSRSPGANVLTF. The CDR3 DNA reads as TGCGCCAGCAGTCGGAGTCCTGGGGCCAACGTCCTGACTTTC.

This clonotype was counted many times. The chain is built from TRBV7-2 and TRBJ2-4, with a tentative D call TRBD2 (7 bases). CDR3 size: 17 residues. The germline V gene has CDR1 SGHTA and CDR2 FQGNSA. Trimming removed 5 bases from V and 5 bases from J, with 22 bases in between. CDR3 coding DNA: TGTGCCAGCAGCCCATACCTAGTGCGGGGGCCGCAAAACATTCAGTACTTC. Protein: CASSPYLVRGPQNIQYF.

This clonotype was counted ten times or more. The CDR3 here is CASSPEQVGPQHF. The CDR3 nucleotides read TGTGCCAGCTCACCGGAGCAGGTGGGGCCCCAGCATTTT. The V and J genes are TRBV18 and TRBJ1-5, with D unclear. V was cut by 3 bases and J by 9 bases, with 12 bases left in between. Germline-derived CDR1 and CDR2 are KGHSH and LQKENI. This CDR3 is 13 amino acids long. Based on the CDR3 plus reference TRBV18 and TRBJ1-5, the full variable domain is NAGVMQNPRHLVRRRGQEARLRCSPMKGHSHVYWYRQLPEEGLKFMVYLQKENIIDESGMPKERFSAEFPKEGPSILRIQQVVRGDSAAYFCASSPEQVGPQHFGDGTRLSIL.

This clonotype was observed a handful of times. V is TRBV7-2 and J is TRBJ1-5, with D perhaps TRBD1 (6 bases). Germline V gene sequence: CDR1 SGHTA, CDR2 FQGNSA. CDR3 length: 15 amino acids. The V and J ends lost 1 base and 7 bases respectively, with 14 bases between them. CDR3 sequence: CASSLVAGARQPQHF. The DNA for the CDR3 is TGTGCCAGCAGCTTAGTTGCGGGGGCGAGACAGCCCCAGCATTTT.

This clonotype occurred many times. The V call is TRBV4-3, the J call TRBJ2-2; TRBD2 agrees at 8 bases. Germline CDR1 and CDR2: LGHNA and YSLEER. The V segment lost 7 bases and the J segment 2 bases; nucleotides outside the gene matches: 9. The CDR3 is 16 residues long. CDR3 bases: TGCGCCAGCAATGCCGCGGGAGGATCAAACACCGGGGAGCTGTTTTTT. This translates into CASNAAGGSNTGELFF.

The rearrangement links TRBV6-2 or TRBV6-3 to TRBJ2-4, with D perhaps matching TRBD2 (6 bases). From germline, CDR1 is MNHEY and CDR2 SVGEGT. The V gene lost 6 bases and the J gene lost 3 bases, with 12 bases spanning the gap. The CDR3 totals 14 residues. CDR3 DNA: TGTGCCAGCAGGGAACGACTAGACAAAAACATTCAGTACTTC. This encodes CASRERLDKNIQYF.

This clonotype occurred many times. The genes are TRBV7-8 and TRBJ2-2, with D maybe TRBD1 (6 bases). Trimming removed 5 bases at V and 7 bases at J, with 14 bases between. The CDR3 consists of 14 residues. Germline loops: CDR1 SGHVS, CDR2 FQNEAQ. In nucleotides, the CDR3 is TGTGCCAGCAGCCCCACAGGGATCAGCGGGGAGCTGTTTTTT. This encodes CASSPTGISGELFF.

This clonotype occurred many times. The rearrangement uses TRBV19 and TRBJ1-5; D unresolved. Germline V lookup: CDR1 LNHDA, CDR2 SQIVND (reference sequence). Trimming left V 3 bases short and J 5 bases short, with 5 bases between. The CDR3 runs 12 residues. The DNA for the CDR3 is TGTGCCAGTAGTATCACAGATCAGCCCCAGCATTTT. Translation: CASSITDQPQHF.

This clonotype was counted ten times or more. The J gene is TRBJ1-4, the V gene TRBV7-3; unclear D gene. Trimming cost V 3 bases and J 3 bases, with 17 bases left between them. Germline loops: CDR1 SGHTA, CDR2 FQGTGA. The CDR3 length is 17 residues. The CDR3 region is CASSFNAPTTANEKLFF. The CDR3 DNA follows: TGTGCCAGCAGCTTCAACGCGCCAACCACCGCTAATGAAAAACTGTTTTTT.

This clonotype has a count of ten or more. This sequence joins TRBV7-9 and TRBJ1-2; D is unresolved. The CDR3 totals 16 residues. Germline loops: CDR1 SEHNR, CDR2 FQNEAQ (reference sequence). Trimming left V 5 bases short and J 0 bases short, with 16 bases between. The CDR3 loop reads CASSPSTTESNYGYTF. The CDR3 DNA reads TGTGCCAGCAGCCCATCCACGACGGAGTCTAACTATGGCTACACCTTC.

This clonotype was recorded at least ten times. The rearrangement joins TRBV4-3 to TRBJ1-1; D is unresolved. V dropped 2 bases and J dropped 0 bases, with 13 bases sitting between them. The CDR3 sequence is 16 residues long. CDR1 and CDR2 (germline): LGHNA, YSLEER. This CDR3 reads CASSQSELFLNTEAFF. In DNA form, the CDR3 reads TGCGCCAGCAGCCAATCGGAGTTGTTCTTGAACACTGAAGCTTTCTTT.

This clonotype was counted many times. The chain carries TRBV5-4 and TRBJ2-1; TRBD2 matches at 16 bases. The CDR3 totals 18 residues. Germline trimming cut 0 bases from V and 10 bases from J; bases unmatched to any gene: 10. Germline V lookup: CDR1 SGHNT, CDR2 YYREEE (reference sequence). As DNA, the CDR3 is TGTGCCAGCAGCTTGGCCGGGACTAGCGGGGGGGCCAACGTAGAGCAGTTCTTC. This codes for CASSLAGTSGGANVEQFF.

This clonotype was counted many times. The J gene is TRBJ2-2, the V gene TRBV12-3 or TRBV12-4, with 7 bases fitting TRBD1. Trimming took 7 bases from V and 1 from J; bases not matched to a gene: 6. There are 15 residues in the CDR3. Written as DNA, the CDR3 is TGTGCCAGCAAAGGGACAGCTTGGAACACCGGGGAGCTGTTTTTT. Its protein product is CASKGTAWNTGELFF.

This clonotype has only a few counts. V gene TRBV18 combines with J gene TRBJ2-1; D gene uncertain. The CDR3 runs to 11 residues. Trimming stripped 3 bases from V and 10 bases from J, with 7 bases between. Germline V gene sequence: CDR1 KGHSH, CDR2 LQKENI. Here the CDR3 reads CASSPLQEQFF. The CDR3 DNA reads TGTGCCAGCTCACCCTTACAGGAGCAGTTCTTC. Supplemented by reference TRBV18 and TRBJ2-1, the full variable domain reads NAGVMQNPRHLVRRRGQEARLRCSPMKGHSHVYWYRQLPEEGLKFMVYLQKENIIDESGMPKERFSAEFPKEGPSILRIQQVVRGDSAAYFCASSPLQEQFFGPGTRLTVL.

This clonotype has at least ten counts. The J gene is TRBJ1-1, the V gene TRBV6-4; tentatively, D is TRBD1 (5 bases). CDR1 is MRHNA and CDR2 is SNTAGT in the germline V gene. This CDR3 region has 13 residues. Trimming took 5 bases from V and 1 from J, leaving 8 bases between them. In DNA, the CDR3 is TGTGCCAGCAGTCGCGGGACGAACACTGAAGCTTTCTTT. Translating it yields CASSRGTNTEAFF.

This clonotype showed up many times. V usage is TRBV6-6 and J usage is TRBJ2-5; D is tentatively TRBD1 or TRBD2 (5 bases each). The germline V gene encodes CDR1 MNHNY and CDR2 SVGAGI (reference sequence). This CDR3 is 12 amino acids long. V lost 10 bases, J lost 3 bases, and 12 bases lay in between. The CDR3 region is CATSGAEETQYF. The CDR3 region has the DNA TGTGCCACCTCCGGGGCGGAAGAGACCCAGTACTTC.

Many counts were recorded for this clonotype. This chain connects TRBV15 to TRBJ1-5; D perhaps matches TRBD1 (5 bases). CDR1 LNHNV and CDR2 YYDKDF come from the germline V gene (reference sequence). The CDR3 totals 16 residues. Trimming removed 0 bases from V and 2 bases from J, with 11 bases in between. The CDR3 region is CATSRDPTVRNQPQHF. In DNA form, the CDR3 reads TGTGCCACCAGCAGAGATCCGACAGTTCGCAATCAGCCCCAGCATTTT.

This clonotype was observed at least ten times. This chain uses TRBV7-9 with TRBJ1-2; D not certain. V gave up 6 bases and J gave up 4 bases, with 18 bases separating them. Germline loops: CDR1 SEHNR, CDR2 FQNEAQ (reference sequence). CDR3 length equals 15 residues. CDR3 in amino acids: CASSPDGRPIYGYTF. DNA of the CDR3: TGTGCCAGCAGTCCGGACGGCAGACCCATCTATGGCTACACCTTC.

This clonotype was picked up many times. The chain carries TRBV20-1 and TRBJ2-1; tentative D call: TRBD2 (6 bases). This CDR3 spans 14 amino acids. CDR1 DFQATT and CDR2 SNEGSKA come from the germline V gene (reference sequence). The V end was cut by 2 bases, the J end by 1 base, with 9 bases between. The CDR3 DNA reads as TGCAGTGCTAGACACCGGGGGTCCTACAATGAGCAGTTCTTC. Protein: CSARHRGSYNEQFF.

This clonotype showed up just a few times. The V and J genes are TRBV20-1 and TRBJ2-5; D is unresolved. CDR3 length equals 15 residues. The germline V gene encodes CDR1 DFQATT and CDR2 SNEGSKA (reference sequence). Trimming removed 4 bases from V and 5 bases from J, with 20 bases in between. CDR3 DNA sequence: TGCAGTGCTACCAGCCCACAGAGTGCTGAGGAGACCCAGTACTTC. Translated: CSATSPQSAEETQYF.

About this clonotype: A much larger clone differs by one base, so this may be a read error. The rearrangement uses TRBV5-6 and TRBJ1-2; possible D gene TRBD1, 5 bases. Per the germline V gene, CDR1 is SGHDT and CDR2 is YYEEEE. The CDR3 is 15 amino acids. V was trimmed by 3 bases and J by 3 bases, leaving 15 bases between them. The chain's CDR3 is CASSSEGAGYYGYTF. For the CDR3, the DNA is TGTGCCAGCAGCTCGGAAGGAGCAGGGTACTATGGCTACACCTTC.